A selection of T cell receptor beta chains follows, all from one sample in a study of cytomegalovirus exposure and HLA in healthy donors. Assay: immunoSEQ multiplex PCR; the TCRdb copy retains only in-frame clones and omits some. Here the sample spans approximately 110,000 clones, roughly 82% being singletons. Sequencing was carried out using PBMCs. Every receptor here comes from a human donor in good health. Both conserved end residues are part of each CDR3. A D gene is named only where the DNA matches it firmly. Clone size appears in some rows only: once, few, many, or a class for an expanded clone.

j_call v_call clone_size d_call cdr3_aa cdr3_nt
TRBJ2-3 TRBV7-9 NA TRBD1 CASSLRQGSDTQYF TGTGCCAGCAGCTTGAGACAGGGCTCAGATACGCAGTATTTT
TRBJ2-7 TRBV9 once NA CASSPRRLGRSYASYEQYF TGTGCCAGCAGCCCCCGTAGGCTGGGGCGATCCTATGCCTCCTACGAGCAGTACTTC
TRBJ1-2 TRBV13 NA NA CASSLGHRVPYGYTF TGTGCCAGCAGCTTAGGCCACAGGGTCCCCTATGGCTACACCTTC
TRBJ1-3 TRBV7-9 NA NA CASSSPGLSTGNTIYF TGTGCCAGCAGCTCCCCAGGGCTCAGCACTGGAAACACCATATATTTT
TRBJ2-3 TRBV2 NA TRBD2 CASSEVAGAAQRDTQYF TGTGCCAGCAGTGAGGTTGCGGGAGCGGCCCAAAGGGATACGCAGTATTTT
TRBJ2-1 TRBV9 NA NA CASSIGGTSYNEQFF TGTGCCAGCAGCATAGGTGGGACTTCCTACAATGAGCAGTTCTTC
TRBJ2-1 TRBV28 NA TRBD2 CASQTGTRRVEQFF TGTGCCAGCCAAACCGGGACTAGGCGTGTTGAGCAGTTCTTC
TRBJ1-5 TRBV7-9 NA TRBD1 CASSPSGTEGVQPQHF TGTGCCAGCAGCCCCTCCGGGACAGAGGGGGTCCAGCCCCAGCATTTT
TRBJ1-1 TRBV29-1 NA TRBD1 CSVAGTGDTEAFF TGCAGCGTTGCCGGGACAGGGGACACTGAAGCTTTCTTT
TRBJ2-5 TRBV7-9 once TRBD2 CASSLAGGRSGETQYF TGTGCCAGCAGCTTAGCTGGCGGGAGGAGCGGGGAGACCCAGTACTTC
TRBJ2-1 TRBV4-2 NA NA CASSLKRGAGHNEQFF TGTGCCAGCAGCCTTAAACGCGGGGCCGGACACAATGAGCAGTTCTTC
TRBJ2-7 TRBV6-1 NA NA CASSEQGPYGHEQYF TGTGCCAGCAGTGAACAGGGGCCCTACGGCCACGAGCAGTACTTC
TRBJ2-7 TRBV6-6 NA TRBD1 CASSAADRGRREQYF TGTGCCAGCAGCGCCGCGGACAGGGGGCGTAGGGAGCAGTACTTC
TRBJ1-1 TRBV18 NA NA CASSKVDSGYTEAFF TGTGCCAGCTCAAAGGTCGACTCCGGCTACACTGAAGCTTTCTTT
TRBJ1-3 TRBV6-1 NA TRBD1 CASSATGEVGNTIYF TGTGCCAGCAGTGCCACAGGGGAAGTCGGAAACACCATATATTTT
TRBJ2-2 TRBV7-2 NA NA CASSVLRDRAGELFF TGTGCCAGCAGCGTGCTCAGGGATCGGGCCGGGGAGCTGTTTTTT
TRBJ1-2 TRBV9 NA NA CASSPARDSGGYTF TGTGCCAGCAGCCCCGCCAGGGATTCAGGAGGCTACACCTTC
TRBJ2-1 TRBV10-1 NA NA CASSESRVARYNEQFF TGCGCCAGCAGTGAGTCAAGGGTAGCGCGCTACAATGAGCAGTTCTTC
TRBJ2-7 TRBV9 NA TRBD1 CASSVGTGQGYEQYF TGTGCCAGCAGCGTAGGCACGGGACAGGGCTACGAGCAGTACTTC
TRBJ1-5 TRBV5-1 NA NA CASSPPRQGRGQPQHF TGCGCCAGCAGTCCGCCCCGGCAGGGTCGAGGTCAGCCCCAGCATTTT
TRBJ1-1 TRBV2 NA NA CASSGGGRAEAFF TGTGCCAGCAGCGGGGGGGGGCGGGCTGAAGCTTTCTTT
TRBJ1-3 TRBV19 NA NA CASRKGYRGANSGNTIYF TGTGCCAGTAGGAAGGGCTACCGGGGAGCTAACTCTGGAAACACCATATATTTT
TRBJ2-1 TRBV7-6 NA TRBD2 CASSLGVAGGGYNEQFF TGTGCCAGCAGCTTAGGGGTAGCGGGAGGCGGCTACAATGAGCAGTTCTTC
TRBJ1-4 TRBV28 NA NA CASSLWGGPEKLFF TGTGCCAGCAGTTTATGGGGGGGTCCTGAAAAACTGTTTTTT
TRBJ2-4 TRBV11-3 NA NA CASSLVAGERNSQYF TGTGCCAGCAGCTTAGTCGCTGGGGAGAGGAACAGTCAGTACTTC
TRBJ1-5 TRBV5-5 NA NA CASSWTDGTVQPQHF TGTGCCAGCAGCTGGACAGATGGGACGGTTCAGCCCCAGCATTTT
TRBJ2-7 TRBV6-5 once NA CASTNPRNGDYEQYF TGTGCCAGCACAAACCCGCGGAACGGGGACTACGAGCAGTACTTC
TRBJ1-5 TRBV5-6 few TRBD1 CASSLDRGSSNQPQHF TGTGCCAGCAGCCTAGACAGGGGGTCTAGCAATCAGCCCCAGCATTTT
TRBJ1-2 TRBV28 NA NA CASSLRAGDGYTF TGTGCCAGCAGTTTAAGGGCAGGGGATGGCTACACCTTC
TRBJ1-2 TRBV10-3 NA TRBD1 CAITGGVAGGNYGYTF TGTGCCATCACAGGGGGCGTCGCCGGGGGTAACTATGGCTACACCTTC
TRBJ1-2 TRBV18 few NA CASSPLDTNYGYTF TGTGCCAGCTCACCACTGGACACAAACTATGGCTACACCTTC
TRBJ2-7 TRBV5-1 NA NA CASSLIGSGSSYEQYF TGCGCCAGCAGCTTGATTGGTAGCGGTAGCTCCTACGAGCAGTACTTC
TRBJ1-2 TRBV14 NA NA CASSPPGRLRYGYTF TGTGCCAGCAGCCCACCAGGGAGGCTTAGGTATGGCTACACCTTC
TRBJ2-5 TRBV28 NA TRBD1 CASSSGQGRAGVGTQYF TGTGCCAGCAGTTCGGGACAGGGGAGGGCTGGGGTTGGGACCCAGTACTTC
TRBJ1-4 TRBV28 NA TRBD1 CASQTGGWEKLFF TGTGCCAGCCAAACAGGGGGCTGGGAAAAACTGTTTTTT
TRBJ1-5 TRBV7-6 NA TRBD1 CASSQGQGDNNQPQHF TGTGCCAGCAGCCAGGGACAGGGGGATAATAATCAGCCCCAGCATTTT
TRBJ1-1 TRBV9 NA TRBD1 CASSGRQGGVSTEAFF TGTGCCAGCAGCGGCCGACAGGGGGGGGTGAGCACTGAAGCTTTCTTT
TRBJ2-3 TRBV7-7 NA NA CASSQRAASTDTQYF TGTGCCAGCAGCCAGAGAGCGGCTAGCACAGATACGCAGTATTTT
TRBJ2-7 TRBV7-3 once TRBD2 CASGERERTAQYF TGTGCCAGCGGGGAGCGGGAGCGTACCGCGCAGTACTTC
TRBJ1-2 TRBV11-3 NA NA CASSLDLYGYTF TGTGCCAGCAGCCTAGATCTGTATGGCTACACCTTC
TRBJ1-2 TRBV10-2 once TRBD1 CASFDRAGDYGYTF TGCGCCAGCTTCGACAGGGCAGGAGACTATGGCTACACCTTC
TRBJ2-3 TRBV2 NA TRBD2 CASSHGLAGGPKGDTQYF TGTGCCAGCAGCCACGGACTAGCGGGAGGGCCAAAAGGCGATACGCAGTATTTT
TRBJ1-2 TRBV14 NA TRBD1 CASSPLTGSLYGYTF TGTGCCAGCAGCCCTTTGACAGGGTCTTTGTATGGCTACACCTTC
TRBJ1-5 TRBV7-2 once NA CASSRTDYSNQPQHF TGTGCCAGCAGCCGGACAGATTATAGCAATCAGCCCCAGCATTTT
TRBJ1-2 TRBV28 NA NA CASSLSGFAYGYTF TGTGCCAGCAGTTTATCAGGGTTTGCCTATGGCTACACCTTC
TRBJ1-2 TRBV5-1 NA NA CASSLDSNYGYTF TGCGCCAGCAGCCTTGACAGCAACTATGGCTACACCTTC
TRBJ1-1 TRBV5-1 NA NA CASSLEQDTEAFF TGCGCCAGCAGCTTGGAACAGGACACTGAAGCTTTCTTT
TRBJ2-1 TRBV6-6 NA NA CASSLAFNEQFF TGTGCCAGCAGTCTAGCGTTCAATGAGCAGTTCTTC
TRBJ2-2 TRBV4-1 NA NA CASSQPQGFGTGELFF TGCGCCAGCAGCCAACCACAGGGATTCGGGACCGGGGAGCTGTTTTTT
TRBJ2-7 TRBV5-1 NA TRBD1 CASSFRDRSYEQYF TGCGCCAGCAGCTTCCGGGACAGAAGCTACGAGCAGTACTTC
TRBJ2-7 TRBV5-1 NA NA CASRLGGGDYEQYF TGCGCCAGCAGACTTGGAGGCGGGGATTACGAGCAGTACTTC
TRBJ2-1 TRBV5-8 once TRBD2 CASNEPGLAGGLRNNEQFF TGTGCCAGCAACGAACCAGGACTAGCGGGAGGACTCCGAAACAATGAGCAGTTCTTC
TRBJ1-1 TRBV11-3 once NA CASSHGGNTEAFF TGTGCCAGCAGCCACGGGGGGAACACTGAAGCTTTCTTT
TRBJ1-6 TRBV14 NA NA CASSQERISPLHF TGTGCCAGCAGCCAAGAGCGGATTTCACCCCTCCACTTT
TRBJ1-5 TRBV7-9 NA TRBD1 CASSLGLGGTGGGNQPQHF TGTGCCAGCAGCTTAGGATTGGGCGGGACAGGGGGCGGCAATCAGCCCCAGCATTTT